One and the same sample provided the 29 T cell receptor beta chains below, sequenced in a study of cytomegalovirus exposure and HLA in healthy donors. The PCR made use of 60 Vbeta and 13 Jbeta primers. The method was immunoSEQ multiplex PCR; TCRdb's version includes in-frame clones alone and lacks a portion of them. The sample comprises about 100,000 clones, about 75% of which are singletons, and 11% to 15% rests with the top ten. Sequencing was carried out using PBMCs. Source of these receptors: a male donor in good health and CMV-seropositive.

This clone was detected a few times. J is TRBJ2-5 and V is TRBV6-1; D may be TRBD1 (5 bases). V lost 6 bases and J lost 1, with 15 bases in between. CDR1 and CDR2 from the germline V gene are MNHNS and SASEGT. The CDR3 totals 15 residues. This CDR3 reads CASSDLRGTQETQYF. Here the CDR3 DNA reads TGTGCCAGCAGCGATCTTAGGGGAACCCAAGAGACCCAGTACTTC.

The V call is TRBV2, the J call TRBJ1-1; D is perhaps TRBD1 (6 bases). The CDR3 has 14 residues. Trimming took off 7 bases at V and 7 bases at J, with 19 bases between the two ends. Germline lookup yields CDR1 SNHLY and CDR2 FYNNEI. CDR3 protein: CASTEWDTKCEAFF. In DNA, the CDR3 is TGTGCCAGCACCGAATGGGACACTAAGTGTGAAGCTTTCTTT.

A few counts support this clone. The V gene is TRBV9, the J gene TRBJ1-5, with D possibly being TRBD1 (6 bases). The CDR3 consists of 18 residues. Germline V gene sequence: CDR1 SGDLS, CDR2 YYNGEE. Trimming shortened V by 3 bases and J by 5 bases, and 24 bases separated the two germline ends. In DNA form, the CDR3 reads TGTGCCAGCAGCGCAGCGTATTGGGGGCAGGACGGGGATCAGCCCCAGCATTTT. Its translation: CASSAAYWGQDGDQPQHF.

The chain recombines TRBV15 with TRBJ1-1; D unresolved. Germline V gene sequence: CDR1 LNHNV, CDR2 YYDKDF (reference sequence). The ends were cut back, 1 base at V and 0 bases at J, with 9 bases in the middle. The CDR3 has 15 residues. This chain's CDR3 is CATSRGPDMNTEAFF. Written as DNA, the CDR3 is TGTGCCACCAGCAGAGGGCCAGACATGAACACTGAAGCTTTCTTT.

A few counts support this clone. This chain links TRBV19 with TRBJ2-1, with 9 bases lining up with TRBD2. Germline V lookup: CDR1 LNHDA, CDR2 SQIVND (reference sequence). V trimming: 8 bases; J trimming: 7 bases; junction bases outside the gene matches: 6. The length of the CDR3 is 13 residues. The CDR3 loop reads CASCSGGSNEQFF. CDR3 nucleotides: TGTGCCAGTTGTAGCGGGGGCTCTAATGAGCAGTTCTTC.

CDR3 nucleotide sequence: TGCGCCAGCAGCCGACCAGGGATCTATGGCTACACCTTC. It yields the protein CASSRPGIYGYTF. The chain is built from TRBV4-1 and TRBJ1-2, with a possible D match to TRBD1 (5 bases). The length of the CDR3 is 13 residues. The V gene's germline CDR1 is MGHRA and CDR2 YSYEKL. V was pared by 4 bases and J by 4 bases, with 10 bases between.

This clone was found a few times. V is TRBV4-2 and J is TRBJ1-2, with TRBD1 as a possible D gene (5 bases). V was clipped by 4 bases and J by 1 base, with 7 bases between them. The V gene's germline CDR1 is LGHNA and CDR2 YNFKEQ. The CDR3 has 13 amino acids. CDR3 nucleotide sequence: TGTGCCAGCAGCCCGACAGATAACTATGGCTACACCTTC. Translating it yields CASSPTDNYGYTF.

The chain carries TRBV5-6 and TRBJ2-7; a possible D gene is TRBD1 (6 bases). V was pared by 4 bases and J by 3 bases, with 11 bases between. From germline, CDR1 is SGHDT and CDR2 YYEEEE. The CDR3 runs 13 residues. DNA of the CDR3: TGTGCCAGCAGCCCCGGGACAATCTACGAGCAGTACTTC. This sequence encodes CASSPGTIYEQYF. The full variable domain, in which reference TRBV5-6 and TRBJ2-7 provide the parts outside the CDR3, is DAGVTQSPTHLIKTRGQQVTLRCSPKSGHDTVSWYQQALGQGPQFIFQYYEEEERQRGNFPDRFSGHQFPNYSSELNVNALLLGDSALYLCASSPGTIYEQYFGPGTRLTVT.

The CDR3 spells CASSRAVGTVGNTIYF. Here the CDR3 DNA reads TGTGCCAGCAGCCGGGCTGTCGGGACAGTAGGAAACACCATATATTTT. J is TRBJ1-3 and V is TRBV7-8, with 7 bases fitting TRBD1. V lost 5 bases and J lost 4; bases outside the gene matches: 11. This CDR3 region has 16 residues. Germline V gene sequence: CDR1 SGHVS, CDR2 FQNEAQ.

V and J are TRBV11-2 and TRBJ2-1; weak D call: TRBD2 (5 bases). CDR3 length: 15 amino acids. From germline, CDR1 is SGHAT and CDR2 FQNNGV. V was clipped by 6 bases and J by 5 bases, with 17 bases between them. Here the CDR3 reads CASSRLGESDNEQFF. CDR3 in DNA: TGTGCCAGCAGTCGACTCGGGGAGTCAGACAATGAGCAGTTCTTC.

The chain carries TRBV18 and TRBJ2-3; 9 bases line up with TRBD2. The CDR3 has 17 residues. Germline V gene lookup returns CDR1 KGHSH and CDR2 LQKENI. The trim removed 0 bases at V and 2 bases at J, leaving 6 bases unmatched. In nucleotides, the CDR3 is TGTGCCAGCTCACCACCTACCAGCGGGGGGCTCACAGATACGCAGTATTTT. This gives the protein CASSPPTSGGLTDTQYF.

This clone was counted only a few times. V is TRBV5-5 and J is TRBJ1-1, with D tentatively TRBD1 (6 bases). CDR1 and CDR2 (germline): SGHKS, YYEKEE (reference sequence). CDR3 size: 15 residues. V shed 0 bases and J shed 2 bases, with 11 bases lying between them. Written as DNA, the CDR3 is TGTGCCAGCAGCTTGGGGGCAGGGGCTAACACTGAAGCTTTCTTT. It specifies CASSLGAGANTEAFF.

The chain carries TRBV5-1 and TRBJ2-3, with D perhaps matching TRBD2 (5 bases). Germline V gives CDR1 SGHRS, CDR2 YFSETQ. The V end was cut by 7 bases, the J end by 6 bases, with 15 bases between. This CDR3 spans 13 amino acids. The CDR3 sequence: CASFGESGDTQYF. The CDR3 region has the DNA TGCGCCAGCTTCGGGGAGTCTGGCGATACGCAGTATTTT.

This clone was observed a handful of times. The rearrangement links TRBV7-8 to TRBJ1-5; 7 nucleotides match TRBD1. Trimming removed 5 bases from V and 7 bases from J; junction bases left unmatched: 14. The CDR3 has 16 amino acids. CDR1 and CDR2 from the germline V gene are SGHVS and FQNEAQ. The CDR3 here is CASSLNNRGSGQPQHF. DNA of the CDR3: TGTGCCAGCAGCCTCAATAACAGGGGCTCTGGGCAGCCCCAGCATTTT.

The chain links TRBV2 to TRBJ2-6; D possibly corresponds to TRBD2 (8 bases). Germline CDR1 and CDR2: SNHLY and FYNNEI. V lost 8 bases to trimming and J lost 0 bases, with 17 bases between them. The CDR3 contains 17 residues. The CDR3 reads CASGGAGDSSGANVLTF. CDR3 coding DNA: TGTGCCAGCGGGGGAGCGGGGGACAGCTCTGGGGCCAACGTCCTGACTTTC.

The chain links TRBV5-4 to TRBJ1-3; D ambiguous. The CDR3 extends over 15 amino acids. Per the germline V gene, CDR1 is SGHNT and CDR2 is YYREEE (reference sequence). Trimming cost V 4 bases and J 0 bases, with 11 bases left between them. The CDR3 DNA follows: TGTGCCAGCAGCCTCTCGAGAAGCTCTGGAAACACCATATATTTT. Translation: CASSLSRSSGNTIYF.

This clone was detected a few times. The chain employs TRBV4-1 and TRBJ1-4; 8 bases are shared with TRBD1. V was pared by 5 bases and J by 3 bases, with 5 bases of the junction left unmatched. The V gene's germline CDR1 is MGHRA and CDR2 YSYEKL. The CDR3 runs 15 residues. The CDR3 protein is CASSGQGRSNEKLFF. The CDR3 DNA reads as TGCGCCAGCAGCGGACAGGGTCGGTCTAATGAAAAACTGTTTTTT.

The chain recombines TRBV9 with TRBJ1-6, with 10 nucleotides matching TRBD1. With 3 bases clipped from V and 6 bases from J, the junction kept 3 bases outside the gene matches. Germline V gives CDR1 SGDLS, CDR2 YYNGEE. CDR3 length: 15 residues. The CDR3, as DNA: TGTGCCAGCAGCGGCCGGGACAGGGGTAATTCACCCCTCCACTTT. Residues: CASSGRDRGNSPLHF. The whole variable domain, filled in from reference TRBV9 and TRBJ1-6, reads DSGVTQTPKHLITATGQRVTLRCSPRSGDLSVYWYQQSLDQGLQFLIQYYNGEERAKGNILERFSAQQFPDLHSELNLSSLELGDSALYFCASSGRDRGNSPLHFGNGTRLTVT.

This clone was picked up one time. The CDR3 DNA reads TGTGCCATCAGTGACCCGGGACATCAAGAGACCCAGTACTTC. It codes for CAISDPGHQETQYF. The chain employs TRBV10-3 and TRBJ2-5; perhaps TRBD1 as D (6 bases). Germline CDR1 is ENHRY and CDR2 is SYGVKD. Trimming left V 3 bases short and J 2 bases short, with 10 bases between. The CDR3 loop spans 14 amino acids.

V is TRBV5-8 and J is TRBJ2-3; 9 positions match TRBD1. V trimming: 4 bases; J trimming: 4 bases; junction bases outside the gene matches: 4. This CDR3 spans 14 amino acids. Germline CDR1 SGHTS, CDR2 YDEGEE. CDR3 in DNA: TGTGCCAGCAGCACCAGACAGGGGGCAGATACGCAGTATTTT. This encodes CASSTRQGADTQYF.

The sample holds a few counts of this clone. This sequence joins TRBV12-2 and TRBJ1-2; whether TRBD1, the table's D call, matches the DNA was not checked. TRBV12-2 is deemed a pseudogene. This CDR3 region has 15 residues. The CDR3 here is CASRLPPPGQSGYTF. Here the CDR3 DNA reads TGTGCAAGTCGCTTACCCCCTCCGGGACAATCGGGCTACACCTTC.

The chain links TRBV10-2 to TRBJ1-5; TRBD1 matches at 7 bases. V dropped 7 bases and J dropped 6; count of bases not matched to a gene: 9. The germline V gene encodes CDR1 WSHSY and CDR2 SAAADI. The CDR3 extends over 14 amino acids. The chain's CDR3 is CASKVTGTAQPQHF. CDR3 nucleotides: TGCGCCAGCAAGGTAACCGGGACAGCTCAGCCCCAGCATTTT.

J is TRBJ2-1 and V is TRBV28; D possibly corresponds to TRBD2 (6 bases). The length of the CDR3 is 14 residues. The germline V gene has CDR1 MDHEN and CDR2 SYDVKM. V was cut by 6 bases and J by 5 bases, with 14 bases left in between. The CDR3 region is CASRPTGTHNEQFF. The CDR3 coding sequence is TGTGCCAGCAGACCTACCGGGACTCACAATGAGCAGTTCTTC.

V is TRBV4-1 and J is TRBJ1-3, with TRBD1 as a possible D gene (6 bases). This CDR3 region has 13 residues. CDR1 and CDR2 (germline): MGHRA, YSYEKL. Trimming removed 7 bases from V and 3 bases from J, with 10 bases in between. The CDR3, as DNA: TGCGCCAGCACCCAGACAGGTGGAAACACCATATATTTT. Its translation is CASTQTGGNTIYF.

This clone turned up a few times. This chain uses TRBV6-6 with TRBJ1-3; D call uncertain. Trimming removed 4 bases from V and 4 bases from J, with 8 bases in between. The CDR3 loop spans 13 amino acids. Per germline, CDR1 MNHNY and CDR2 SVGAGI (reference sequence). The CDR3 spells CASSFNLGNTIYF. CDR3 sequence (DNA): TGTGCCAGCAGTTTTAACTTGGGAAACACCATATATTTT.

The CDR3 region is CASSLSGGYEQFF. The CDR3 region has the DNA TGTGCCAGCAGCTTAAGCGGGGGCTATGAGCAGTTCTTC. The J gene is TRBJ2-1, the V gene TRBV11-3; 8 nucleotides match TRBD2. The V and J ends lost 2 bases and 8 bases, in that order; junction bases with no gene match: 2. Germline V gives CDR1 SGHNT, CDR2 YENEEA. The CDR3 runs 13 residues.

The chain employs TRBV30 and TRBJ1-6, with TRBD1 matching over 7 bases. CDR1 and CDR2 (germline): GTSNPN, SVGIG (reference sequence). The trim removed 2 bases at V and 8 bases at J, leaving 9 bases unmatched. CDR3 length equals 15 residues. CDR3 nucleotides: TGTGCCTGGAGTTGGGGGGACAGCCTGGATTCACCCCTCCACTTT. Translating it yields CAWSWGDSLDSPLHF.

This clone was seen a single time. This rearrangement joins TRBV18 to TRBJ1-2, with D hard to call. This CDR3 has 12 amino acids. With 2 bases removed from V and 7 bases from J, the gap between germline ends came to 8 bases. The germline V gene has CDR1 KGHSH and CDR2 LQKENI. The CDR3, as DNA: TGTGCCAGCTCACCAGGGCCTTCTGGCTACACCTTC. This codes for CASSPGPSGYTF.

The chain employs TRBV4-2 and TRBJ2-2, with 11 bases identical to TRBD2. The CDR3 runs 17 residues. Germline CDR1 reads LGHNA; CDR2 reads YNFKEQ. V lost 4 bases to trimming and J lost 2 bases; unmatched junction nucleotides: 6. CDR3 sequence (DNA): TGTGCCAGCAGCCGCCTTAGCGGGGGGGATAACACCGGGGAGCTGTTTTTT. It encodes CASSRLSGGDNTGELFF.